These 20 T cell receptor beta chains were sequenced from one sample in a study of T cells in Graves' hyperthyroidism and ophthalmopathy. The CDR3 regions of TCR beta were amplified from RNA transcripts. In the first-round RT-PCR of the TCR CDR3, the HTBI primer set was used. Each CDR3 protein is one row after TCRdb ran MiXCR on the multiplex PCR reads. Of a few hundred thousand distinct CDR3 sequences listed, around 42% are singletons. The specimen sequenced was peripheral blood or thyroid tissue (not recorded which). These receptors all come from a woman between 18 and 29 years old with Graves' hyperthyroidism.

The table lists this clonotype with a count of one. V and J are TRBV7-9 and TRBJ2-2; D perhaps matches TRBD2 (6 bases). Germline V CDR1 and CDR2: SEHNR, FQNEAQ (reference sequence). The CDR3 is 16 residues long. Between the trimmed V and J ends, which lost 7 bases and 6 bases, there was a span of 21 bases. CDR3 residues: CASTHTDRGRPGELFF. CDR3 coding DNA: TGTGCCAGCACCCATACCGACAGAGGGAGGCCCGGGGAGCTGTTTTTT.

This clonotype was counted at least ten times. The chain links TRBV6-5 to TRBJ2-1, with D unclear. This CDR3 has 14 amino acids. The germline V and J ends were trimmed by 3 bases and 6 bases, with 12 bases remaining between them. CDR1 is MNHEY and CDR2 is SVGAGI in the germline V gene. In DNA form, the CDR3 reads TGTGCCAGCAGTTATCCGAACTCCGCCAATGAGCAGTTCTTC. Amino acid sequence: CASSYPNSANEQFF.

The sample holds a few counts of this clonotype. This chain connects TRBV29-1 to TRBJ2-7, with 8 bases that match TRBD2. The DNA end is more similar to TRBJ2-1, so the J call may be wrong. Germline CDR1 and CDR2: SQVTM and ANQGSEA. This CDR3 spans 12 amino acids. The CDR3 here is CSVKSGSGEQFF. CDR3 nucleotides: TGCAGCGTTAAAAGCGGGAGCGGTGAGCAGTTCTTC.

The V gene is TRBV10-1, the J gene TRBJ2-1; D is undetermined. Between the trimmed V and J ends, which lost 3 bases and 1 base, there was a span of 10 bases. CDR1 WNHNN and CDR2 SYGVQD come from the germline V gene (reference sequence). The CDR3 is made up of 15 amino acids. The DNA of the CDR3 is TGCGCCAGCAGTGATGAGAAAGGATCCTACAATGAGCAGTTCTTC. As protein: CASSDEKGSYNEQFF.

This rearrangement joins TRBV2 to TRBJ2-1; 7 bases align to TRBD2. The CDR3 loop spans 16 amino acids. Germline V gene sequence: CDR1 SNHLY, CDR2 FYNNEI. V shed 6 bases, J shed 0 bases, and the junction held 8 bases outside the gene matches. The CDR3 DNA is TGTGCCAGCAGCCTCGGACTAGGCACCTCCTACAATGAGCAGTTCTTC. This encodes CASSLGLGTSYNEQFF. Complete variable domain (other parts from reference TRBV2 and TRBJ2-1): EPEVTQTPSHQVTQMGQEVILRCVPISNHLYFYWYRQILGQKVEFLVSFYNNEISEKSEIFDDQFSVERPDGSNFTLKIRSTKLEDSAMYFCASSLGLGTSYNEQFFGPGTRLTVL.

V and J are TRBV2 and TRBJ1-5; the match to TRBD1 covers 7 bases. The CDR3 contains 15 residues. V was clipped by 11 bases and J by 6 bases; unmatched bases: 16. CDR1 SNHLY and CDR2 FYNNEI come from the germline V gene. As DNA, the CDR3 is TGTGCCTGCCGAGGACCCGACAGGGTTCGTCAGCCCCAGCATTTT. Translating it yields CACRGPDRVRQPQHF. The variable domain in full, completed from reference TRBV2 and TRBJ1-5, reads EPEVTQTPSHQVTQMGQEVILRCVPISNHLYFYWYRQILGQKVEFLVSFYNNEISEKSEIFDDQFSVERPDGSNFTLKIRSTKLEDSAMYFCACRGPDRVRQPQHFGDGTRLSIL.

As regards this clonotype: The limits of the CDR3 on the DNA are not certain, so only TCRdb's listed CDR3 is given. The V call is TRBV20-1, the J call TRBJ1-5; the DNA was not compared with TRBD1, the D call given in the table. The CDR3 length equals 16 residues, ends included. Germline CDR1 is DFQATT and CDR2 is SNEGSKA (reference sequence). CDR3 amino acids: CCASIAGAASNQPQHF.

The J gene is TRBJ2-5, the V gene TRBV7-9, with TRBD2 matching over 10 bases. Germline CDR1 is SEHNR and CDR2 is FQNEAQ (reference sequence). CDR3 size: 17 residues. Losses at the gene ends were 1 base for V and 1 base for J; bases not matched to a gene: 6. The CDR3 sequence: CASSLGTSGNRQETQYF. CDR3 sequence (DNA): TGTGCCAGCAGCTTAGGGACTAGCGGCAACCGCCAAGAGACCCAGTACTTC.

This chain connects TRBV2 to TRBJ2-7; D might be TRBD1 (6 bases). Trimming removed 10 bases from V and 7 bases from J, with 20 bases in between. This CDR3 is 13 amino acids long. Looked up from germline, CDR1 is SNHLY and CDR2 is FYNNEI. CDR3 bases: TGTGCCACCACAGGGTTATACTACAATGAGCAGTACTTC. Its translation: CATTGLYYNEQYF.

The J gene is TRBJ1-2, the V gene TRBV5-4; possibly TRBD1 for D (6 bases). The CDR3 length is 14 residues. Germline V gene sequence: CDR1 SGHNT, CDR2 YYREEE (reference sequence). Trimming cost V 0 bases and J 3 bases, with 9 bases left between them. CDR3 sequence (DNA): TGTGCCAGCAGCTTGGTAGGGACACACTATGGCTACACCTTC. Protein sequence: CASSLVGTHYGYTF.

CDR3 sequence (DNA): TGCAGTGCTTTTCCGGACAGGAACACTGAAGCTTTCTTT. Protein: CSAFPDRNTEAFF. The gene calls are TRBV20-1 and TRBJ1-1; TRBD1 is a possible D gene (6 bases). Germline CDR1 reads DFQATT; CDR2 reads SNEGSKA (reference sequence). V was cut by 5 bases and J by 1 base, with 11 bases left in between. The CDR3 contains 13 residues.

This clonotype was recorded at least ten times. The rearrangement uses TRBV12-3 or TRBV12-4 and TRBJ2-7; D is possibly TRBD1 or TRBD2 (5 bases each). The length of the CDR3 is 16 residues. V dropped 1 base and J dropped 0 bases, with 13 bases sitting between them. CDR3 in DNA: TGTGCCAGCAGTTTAGTAGTGGGACGGCTCTCCTACGAGCAGTACTTC. Translation: CASSLVVGRLSYEQYF.

J is TRBJ1-4 and V is TRBV5-6, with 8 bases lining up with TRBD1. The J segment lost 2 bases and the V segment lost 4 bases, leaving 7 bases of the junction unmatched. The CDR3 spans 16 residues. Germline CDR1 and CDR2: SGHDT and YYEEEE. CDR3 sequence reads: CASSGGQGVTNEKLFF. CDR3 nucleotides: TGTGCCAGCAGCGGCGGACAGGGAGTGACTAATGAAAAACTGTTTTTT.

The chain has TRBV2 and TRBJ1-2, with D possibly matching TRBD1 (5 bases). CDR3 length equals 11 residues. Germline values: CDR1 SNHLY, CDR2 FYNNEI. Trimming removed 6 bases from V and 7 bases from J, with 9 bases in between. CDR3 in DNA: TGTGCCAGCAGCGGGACCTTTGGCTACACCTTC. Protein: CASSGTFGYTF.

J is TRBJ2-7 and V is TRBV20-1, with 9 bases fitting TRBD1. The junction had 13 bases not matched to a gene; V was cut back by 8 bases and J by 2 bases. Germline V lookup: CDR1 DFQATT, CDR2 SNEGSKA (reference sequence). CDR3 length equals 15 residues. The CDR3 region is CSSTLAGTGPYEQYF. DNA of the CDR3: TGCAGTTCAACCCTAGCCGGGACAGGGCCCTACGAGCAGTACTTC.

This clonotype was counted between two and nine times. The chain carries TRBV29-1 and TRBJ1-1; the D gene is possibly TRBD1 (5 bases). The CDR3 sequence is 13 residues long. Trimming stripped 7 bases from V and 1 base from J, with 13 bases between. Germline V gene lookup returns CDR1 SQVTM and CDR2 ANQGSEA. The CDR3 protein is CSGRGGGNTEAFF. For the CDR3, the DNA is TGCAGCGGGAGGGGCGGGGGGAACACTGAAGCTTTCTTT.

This clonotype was counted at least ten times. The V call is TRBV5-1, the J call TRBJ1-4, with TRBD1 matching 8 bases. Trimming at V came to 4 bases and at J to 8 bases, leaving 10 bases not matched to a gene. Germline assignment: CDR1 SGHRS and CDR2 YFSETQ. This CDR3 is 15 amino acids long. The CDR3 here is CASSPIQGAREKLFF. The CDR3 DNA follows: TGCGCCAGCAGCCCTATTCAGGGGGCGCGCGAAAAACTGTTTTTT.

This clonotype was picked up many times. The V call is TRBV20-1, the J call TRBJ1-2; D is perhaps TRBD1 (6 bases). CDR1 DFQATT and CDR2 SNEGSKA come from the germline V gene (reference sequence). The V end was cut by 1 base, the J end by 7 bases, with 16 bases between. There are 14 residues in the CDR3. In DNA, the CDR3 is TGCAGTGCTAGAGCCAGGGGCAGGGCGGGTGGCTACACCTTC. Its translation is CSARARGRAGGYTF.

V usage is TRBV9 and J usage is TRBJ2-5; 8 positions agree with TRBD2. The V gene's germline CDR1 is SGDLS and CDR2 YYNGEE. V was clipped by 0 bases and J by 5 bases; unmatched bases: 6. The CDR3 contains 15 residues. DNA for the CDR3: TGTGCCAGCAGCGTAGAAGCGGGGGTCGGGGAGACCCAGTACTTC. Its translation is CASSVEAGVGETQYF.

This clonotype was observed many times. V usage is TRBV12-3 or TRBV12-4 and J usage is TRBJ2-7; D possibly uses TRBD1 or TRBD2 (5 bases each). Trimming shortened V by 1 base and J by 7 bases, and 20 bases separated the two germline ends. The CDR3 sequence is 16 residues long. The CDR3 DNA is TGTGCCAGCAGTTTAGAGTCTCTGGGACCGACGGGGGAGCAGTACTTC. Translating gives CASSLESLGPTGEQYF.